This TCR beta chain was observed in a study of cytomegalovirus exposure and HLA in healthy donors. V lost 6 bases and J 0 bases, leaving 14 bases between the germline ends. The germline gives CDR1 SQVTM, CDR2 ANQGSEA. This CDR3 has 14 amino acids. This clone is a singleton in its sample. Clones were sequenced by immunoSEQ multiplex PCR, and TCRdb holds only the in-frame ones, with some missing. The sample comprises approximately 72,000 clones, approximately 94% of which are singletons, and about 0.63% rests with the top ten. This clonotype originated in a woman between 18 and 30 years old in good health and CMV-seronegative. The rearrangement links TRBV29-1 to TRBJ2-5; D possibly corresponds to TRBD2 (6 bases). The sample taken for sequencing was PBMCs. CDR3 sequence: CSVPAGGNQETQYF. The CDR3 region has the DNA TGCAGCGTGCCCGCCGGAGGGAACCAAGAGACCCAGTACTTC.